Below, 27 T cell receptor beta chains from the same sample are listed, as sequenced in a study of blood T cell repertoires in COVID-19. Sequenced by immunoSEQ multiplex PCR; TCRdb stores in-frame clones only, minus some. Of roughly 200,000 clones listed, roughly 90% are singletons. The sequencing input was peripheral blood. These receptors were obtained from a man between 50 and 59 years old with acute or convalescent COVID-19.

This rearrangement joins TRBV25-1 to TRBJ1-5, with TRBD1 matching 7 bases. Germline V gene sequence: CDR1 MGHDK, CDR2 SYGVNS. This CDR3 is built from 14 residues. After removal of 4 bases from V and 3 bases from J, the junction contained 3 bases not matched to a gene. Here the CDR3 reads CASSVQGNNQPQHF. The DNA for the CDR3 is TGTGCCAGCAGTGTACAGGGGAACAATCAGCCCCAGCATTTT.

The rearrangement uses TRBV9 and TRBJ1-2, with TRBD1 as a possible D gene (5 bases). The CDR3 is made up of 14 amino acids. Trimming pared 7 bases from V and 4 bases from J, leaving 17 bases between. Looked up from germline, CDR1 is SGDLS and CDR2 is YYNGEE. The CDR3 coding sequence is TGTGCCAGCGCCGGGACTGACGCCGCCTATGGCTACACCTTC. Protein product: CASAGTDAAYGYTF.

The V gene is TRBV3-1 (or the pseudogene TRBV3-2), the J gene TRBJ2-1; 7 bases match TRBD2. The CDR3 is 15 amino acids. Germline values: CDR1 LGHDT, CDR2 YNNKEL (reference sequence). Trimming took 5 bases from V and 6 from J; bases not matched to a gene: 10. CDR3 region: CASSYFGEGPNEQFF. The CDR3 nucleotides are TGTGCCAGCAGCTACTTTGGGGAGGGTCCCAATGAGCAGTTCTTC.

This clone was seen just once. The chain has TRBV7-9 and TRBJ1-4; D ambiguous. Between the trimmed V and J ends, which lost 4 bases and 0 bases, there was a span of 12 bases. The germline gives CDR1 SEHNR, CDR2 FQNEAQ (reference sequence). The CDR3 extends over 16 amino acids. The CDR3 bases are TGTGCCAGCAGCTCTACGCTCATCTCAACTAATGAAAAACTGTTTTTT. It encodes CASSSTLISTNEKLFF.

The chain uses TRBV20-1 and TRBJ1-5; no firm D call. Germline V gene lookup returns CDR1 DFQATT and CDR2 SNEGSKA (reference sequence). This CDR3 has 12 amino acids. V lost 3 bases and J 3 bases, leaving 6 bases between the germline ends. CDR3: CSASSFNQPQHF. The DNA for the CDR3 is TGCAGTGCTAGTTCATTCAATCAGCCCCAGCATTTT.

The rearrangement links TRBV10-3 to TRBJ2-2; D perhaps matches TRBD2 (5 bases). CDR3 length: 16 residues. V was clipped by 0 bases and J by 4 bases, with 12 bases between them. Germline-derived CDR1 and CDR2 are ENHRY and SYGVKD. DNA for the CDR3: TGTGCCATCAGTGAGTCGAGAGGGAGAAGCACCGGGGAGCTGTTTTTT. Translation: CAISESRGRSTGELFF.

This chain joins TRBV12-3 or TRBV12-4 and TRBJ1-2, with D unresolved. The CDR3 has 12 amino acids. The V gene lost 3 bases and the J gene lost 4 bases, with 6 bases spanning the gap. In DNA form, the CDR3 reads TGTGCCAGCAGTTTTACAGCCTATGGCTACACCTTC. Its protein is CASSFTAYGYTF.

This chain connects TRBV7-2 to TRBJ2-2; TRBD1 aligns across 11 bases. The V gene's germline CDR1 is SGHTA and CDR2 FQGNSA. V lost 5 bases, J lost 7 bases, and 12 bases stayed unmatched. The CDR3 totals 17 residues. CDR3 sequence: CASSRRTGGASGGELFF. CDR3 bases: TGTGCCAGCAGCAGACGGACAGGGGGCGCCTCGGGCGGGGAGCTGTTTTTT.

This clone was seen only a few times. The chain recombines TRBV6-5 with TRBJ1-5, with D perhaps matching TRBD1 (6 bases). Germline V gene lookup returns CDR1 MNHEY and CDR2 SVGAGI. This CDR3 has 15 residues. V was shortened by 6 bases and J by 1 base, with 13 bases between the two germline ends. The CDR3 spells CASSAGVMSNQPQHF. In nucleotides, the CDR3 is TGTGCCAGCAGCGCAGGGGTGATGAGCAATCAGCCCCAGCATTTT.

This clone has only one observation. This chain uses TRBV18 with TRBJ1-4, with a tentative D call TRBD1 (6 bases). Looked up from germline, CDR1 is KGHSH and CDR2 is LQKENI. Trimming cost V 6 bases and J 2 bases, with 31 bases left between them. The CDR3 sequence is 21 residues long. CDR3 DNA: TGTGCCAGCTCCCAACCAAATTTTTTTGACGGGGACAAAGTCACTAATGAAAAACTGTTTTTT. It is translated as CASSQPNFFDGDKVTNEKLFF.

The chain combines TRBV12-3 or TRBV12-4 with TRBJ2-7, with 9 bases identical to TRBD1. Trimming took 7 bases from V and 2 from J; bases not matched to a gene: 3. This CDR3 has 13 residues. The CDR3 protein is CASIRQGAYEQYF. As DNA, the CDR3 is TGTGCCAGCATTCGACAGGGGGCCTACGAGCAGTACTTC.

CDR3 coding DNA: TGTGCCAGCTTCGACAGGGGAGATGGCTACACCTTC. It is translated as CASFDRGDGYTF. The rearrangement links TRBV28 to TRBJ1-2; the match to TRBD1 covers 8 bases. V was pared by 8 bases and J by 6 bases, with 5 bases of the junction left unmatched. Germline CDR1 and CDR2: MDHEN and SYDVKM. CDR3 length: 12 amino acids.

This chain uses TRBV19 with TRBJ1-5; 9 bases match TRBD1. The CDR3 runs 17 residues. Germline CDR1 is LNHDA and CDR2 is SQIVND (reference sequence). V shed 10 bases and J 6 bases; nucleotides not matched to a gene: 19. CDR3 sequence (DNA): TGTGCCATTTTTCGGACAGGGGAGGTTCGGTTCGGTCAGCCCCAGCATTTT. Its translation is CAIFRTGEVRFGQPQHF.

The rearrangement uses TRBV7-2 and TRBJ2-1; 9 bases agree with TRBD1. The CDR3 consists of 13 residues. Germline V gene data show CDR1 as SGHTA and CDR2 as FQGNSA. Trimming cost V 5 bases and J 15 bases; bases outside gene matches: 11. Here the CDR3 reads CASSQTGGYGRFF. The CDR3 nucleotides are TGTGCCAGCAGCCAAACAGGGGGCTATGGGCGGTTCTTC.

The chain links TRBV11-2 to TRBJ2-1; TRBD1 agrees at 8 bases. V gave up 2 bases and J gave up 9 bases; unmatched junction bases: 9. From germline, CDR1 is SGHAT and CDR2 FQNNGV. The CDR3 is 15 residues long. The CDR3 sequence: CASSLWRTGFSEQFF. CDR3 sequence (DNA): TGTGCCAGCAGCTTATGGAGGACAGGGTTTTCTGAGCAGTTCTTC.

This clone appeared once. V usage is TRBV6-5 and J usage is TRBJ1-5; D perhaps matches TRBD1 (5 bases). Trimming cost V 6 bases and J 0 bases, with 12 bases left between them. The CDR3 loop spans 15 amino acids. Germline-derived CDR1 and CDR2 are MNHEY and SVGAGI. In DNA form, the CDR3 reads TGTGCCAGCAGCCCCGGGGGGAGTAGCAATCAGCCCCAGCATTTT. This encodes CASSPGGSSNQPQHF.

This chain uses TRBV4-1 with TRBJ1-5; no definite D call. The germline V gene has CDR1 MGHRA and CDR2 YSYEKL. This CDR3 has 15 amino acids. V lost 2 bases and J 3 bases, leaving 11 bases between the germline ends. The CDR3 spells CASSQIGRDNQPQHF. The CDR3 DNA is TGCGCCAGCAGCCAAATCGGACGGGACAATCAGCCCCAGCATTTT.

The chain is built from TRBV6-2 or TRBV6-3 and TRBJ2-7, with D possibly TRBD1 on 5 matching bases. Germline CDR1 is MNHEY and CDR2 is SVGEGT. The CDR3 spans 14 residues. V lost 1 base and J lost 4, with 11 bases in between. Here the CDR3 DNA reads TGTGCCAGCAGTTACTTTCGTCAGGGATACGAGCAGTACTTC. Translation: CASSYFRQGYEQYF.

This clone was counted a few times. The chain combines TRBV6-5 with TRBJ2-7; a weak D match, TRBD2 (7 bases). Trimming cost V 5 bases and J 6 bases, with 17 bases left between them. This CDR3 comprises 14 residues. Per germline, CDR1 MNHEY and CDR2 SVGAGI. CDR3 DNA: TGTGCCAGCAGTAGCCGGCCGGGGGGCGTCGAGCAGTACGTC. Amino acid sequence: CASSSRPGGVEQYV.

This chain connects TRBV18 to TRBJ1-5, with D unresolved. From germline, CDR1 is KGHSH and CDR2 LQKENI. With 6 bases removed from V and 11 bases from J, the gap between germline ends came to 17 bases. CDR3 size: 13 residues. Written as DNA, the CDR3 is TGTGCCAGCTCCCCGTCGACCACGGGGACCCAGCATTTT. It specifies CASSPSTTGTQHF.

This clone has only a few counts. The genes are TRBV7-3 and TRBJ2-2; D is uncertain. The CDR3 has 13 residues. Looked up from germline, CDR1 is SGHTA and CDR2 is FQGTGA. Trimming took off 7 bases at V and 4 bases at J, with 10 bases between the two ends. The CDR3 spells CASKNLSTGELFF. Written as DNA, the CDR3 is TGTGCCAGCAAGAATCTGAGCACCGGGGAGCTGTTTTTT.

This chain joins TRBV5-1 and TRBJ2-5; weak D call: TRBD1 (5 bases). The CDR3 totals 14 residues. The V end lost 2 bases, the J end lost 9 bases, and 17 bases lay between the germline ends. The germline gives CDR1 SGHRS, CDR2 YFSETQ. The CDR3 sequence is CASSFVQAKGAQYF. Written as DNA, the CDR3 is TGCGCCAGCAGCTTTGTACAGGCGAAAGGGGCCCAGTACTTC.

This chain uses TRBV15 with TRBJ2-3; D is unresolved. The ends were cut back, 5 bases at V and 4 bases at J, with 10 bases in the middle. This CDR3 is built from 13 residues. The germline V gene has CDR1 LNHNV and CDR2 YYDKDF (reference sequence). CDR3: CATSSPSADTQYF. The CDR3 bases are TGTGCCACCAGCTCACCCTCGGCAGATACGCAGTATTTT.

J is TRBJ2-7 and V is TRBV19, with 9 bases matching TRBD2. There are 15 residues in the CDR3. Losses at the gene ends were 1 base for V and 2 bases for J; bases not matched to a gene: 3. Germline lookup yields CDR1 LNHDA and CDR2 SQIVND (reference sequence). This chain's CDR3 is CASSIVSGGTYEQYF. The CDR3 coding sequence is TGTGCCAGTAGTATAGTGAGCGGGGGGACCTACGAGCAGTACTTC.

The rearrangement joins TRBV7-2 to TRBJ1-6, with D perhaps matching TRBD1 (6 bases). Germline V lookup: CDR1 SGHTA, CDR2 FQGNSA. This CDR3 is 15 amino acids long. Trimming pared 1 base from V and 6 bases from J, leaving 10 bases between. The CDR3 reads CASSLDGGSNSPLHF. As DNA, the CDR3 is TGTGCCAGCAGCTTAGATGGGGGCAGTAATTCACCCCTCCACTTT.

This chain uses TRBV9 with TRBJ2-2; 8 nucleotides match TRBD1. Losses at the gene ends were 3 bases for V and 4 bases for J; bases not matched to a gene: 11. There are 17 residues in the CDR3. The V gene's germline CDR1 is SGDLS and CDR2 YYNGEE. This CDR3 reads CASSAAFRQGTTGELFF. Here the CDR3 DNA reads TGTGCCAGCAGCGCCGCTTTTCGACAGGGGACCACCGGGGAGCTGTTTTTT.

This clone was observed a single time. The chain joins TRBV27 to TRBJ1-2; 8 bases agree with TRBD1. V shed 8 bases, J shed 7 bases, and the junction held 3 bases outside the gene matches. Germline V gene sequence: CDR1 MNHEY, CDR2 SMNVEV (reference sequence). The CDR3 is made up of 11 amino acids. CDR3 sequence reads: CASGTGGGYTF. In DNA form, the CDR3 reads TGTGCCAGCGGAACAGGGGGTGGCTACACCTTC.